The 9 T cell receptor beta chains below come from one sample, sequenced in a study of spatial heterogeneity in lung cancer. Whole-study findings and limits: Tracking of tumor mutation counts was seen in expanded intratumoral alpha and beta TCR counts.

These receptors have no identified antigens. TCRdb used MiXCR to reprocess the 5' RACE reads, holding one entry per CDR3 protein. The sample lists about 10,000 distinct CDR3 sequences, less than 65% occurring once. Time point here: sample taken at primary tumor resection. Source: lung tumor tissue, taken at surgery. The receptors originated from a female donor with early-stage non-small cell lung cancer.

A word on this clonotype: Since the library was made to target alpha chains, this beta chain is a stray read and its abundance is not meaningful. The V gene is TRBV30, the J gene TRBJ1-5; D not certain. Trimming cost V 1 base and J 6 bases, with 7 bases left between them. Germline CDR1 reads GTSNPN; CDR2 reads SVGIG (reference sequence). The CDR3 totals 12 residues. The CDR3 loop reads CAWSGGGQPQHF. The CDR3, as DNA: TGTGCCTGGAGTGGGGGTGGTCAGCCCCAGCATTTT.

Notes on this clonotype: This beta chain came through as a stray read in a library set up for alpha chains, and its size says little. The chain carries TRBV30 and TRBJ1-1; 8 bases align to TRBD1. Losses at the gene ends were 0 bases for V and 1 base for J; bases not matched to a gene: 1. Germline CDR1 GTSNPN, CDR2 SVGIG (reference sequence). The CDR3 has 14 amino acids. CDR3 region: CAWSVGTGNTEAFF. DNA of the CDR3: TGTGCCTGGAGTGTCGGGACAGGGAACACTGAAGCTTTCTTT.

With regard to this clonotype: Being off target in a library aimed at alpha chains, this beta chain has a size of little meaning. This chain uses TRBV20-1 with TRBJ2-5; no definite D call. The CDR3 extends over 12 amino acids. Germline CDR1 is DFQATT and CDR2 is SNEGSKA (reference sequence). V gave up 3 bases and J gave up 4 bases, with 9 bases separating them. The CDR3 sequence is CSARSRIETQYF. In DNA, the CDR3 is TGCAGTGCTAGGTCTAGGATAGAGACCCAGTACTTC.

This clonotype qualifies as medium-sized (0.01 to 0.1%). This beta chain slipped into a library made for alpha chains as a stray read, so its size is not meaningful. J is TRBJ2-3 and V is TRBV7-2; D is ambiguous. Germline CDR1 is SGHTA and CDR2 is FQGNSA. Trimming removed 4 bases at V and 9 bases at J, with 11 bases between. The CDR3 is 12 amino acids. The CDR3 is CASSSAPGTQYF. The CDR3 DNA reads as TGTGCCAGCAGCTCAGCCCCAGGCACGCAGTATTTT.

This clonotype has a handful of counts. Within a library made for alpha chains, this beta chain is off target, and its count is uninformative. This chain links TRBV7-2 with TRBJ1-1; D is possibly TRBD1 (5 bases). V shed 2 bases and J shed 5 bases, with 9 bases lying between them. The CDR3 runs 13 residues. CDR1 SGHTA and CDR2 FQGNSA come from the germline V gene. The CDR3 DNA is TGTGCCAGCAGCTTAACACAGGATACTGAAGCTTTCTTT. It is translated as CASSLTQDTEAFF.

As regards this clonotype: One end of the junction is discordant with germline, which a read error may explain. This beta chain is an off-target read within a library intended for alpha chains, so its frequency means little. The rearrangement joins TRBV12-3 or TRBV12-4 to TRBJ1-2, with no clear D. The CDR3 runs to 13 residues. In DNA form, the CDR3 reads TGTGCCAGCAGTTACCTCCGGCGAGAAGGTCCCCTCTTC. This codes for CASSYLRREGPLF.

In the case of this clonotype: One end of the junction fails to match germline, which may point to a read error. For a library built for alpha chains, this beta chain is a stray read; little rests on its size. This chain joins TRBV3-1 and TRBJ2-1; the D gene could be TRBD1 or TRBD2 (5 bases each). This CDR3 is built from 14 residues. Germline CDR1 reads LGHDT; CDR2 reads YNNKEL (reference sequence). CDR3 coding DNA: TGTGCCAGCAGCCAAGGTAGAGGGGCGGTCGAGCAGTCCTTC. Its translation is CASSQGRGAVEQSF.

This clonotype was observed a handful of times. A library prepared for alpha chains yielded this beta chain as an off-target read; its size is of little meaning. CDR3 residues: CASSLVYLSEQFF. In DNA form, the CDR3 reads TGCGCCAGCAGCTTGGTGTACCTTAGCGAGCAGTTCTTC. The chain has TRBV5-1 and TRBJ2-1; D is uncertain. Trimming removed 0 bases at V and 10 bases at J, with 11 bases between. Looked up from germline, CDR1 is SGHRS and CDR2 is YFSETQ. The CDR3 length is 13 residues.

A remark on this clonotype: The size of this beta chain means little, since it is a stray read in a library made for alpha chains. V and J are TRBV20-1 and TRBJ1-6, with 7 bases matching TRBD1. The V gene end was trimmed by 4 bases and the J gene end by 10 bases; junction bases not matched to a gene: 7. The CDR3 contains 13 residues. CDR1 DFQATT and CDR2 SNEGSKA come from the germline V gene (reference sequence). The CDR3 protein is CSAKRQGPSPLHF. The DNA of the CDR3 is TGCAGTGCTAAGCGACAGGGCCCGTCACCCCTCCACTTT.